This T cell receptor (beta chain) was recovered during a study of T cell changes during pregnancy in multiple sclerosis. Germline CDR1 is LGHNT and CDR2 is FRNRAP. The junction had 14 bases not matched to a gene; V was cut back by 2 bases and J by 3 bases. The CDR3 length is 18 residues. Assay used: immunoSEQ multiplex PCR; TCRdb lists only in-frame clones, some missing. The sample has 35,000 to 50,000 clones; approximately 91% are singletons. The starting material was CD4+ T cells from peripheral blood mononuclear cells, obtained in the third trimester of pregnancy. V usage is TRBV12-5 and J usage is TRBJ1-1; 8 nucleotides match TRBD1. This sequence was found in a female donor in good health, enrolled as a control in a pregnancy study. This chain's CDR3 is CASGLSQGGLPLHTEAFF. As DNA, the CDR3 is TGTGCTAGTGGTTTGTCACAGGGGGGACTTCCCCTACACACTGAAGCTTTCTTT.